The 27 T cell receptor beta chains in this list originate from one sample, sequenced in a study of T cells in women clearing cervical HPV infection. The data were produced by immunoSEQ multiplex PCR, yet TCRdb's version contains in-frame clones alone and is incomplete. The sample features some 16,000 clones, with over 8.5% in its top ten. Sample: blood buffy coat. These receptors originate from a woman between 18 and 70 years old with a cervical HPV16 infection that either progressed to CIN3+ or cleared (not recorded which).

About this clone itself: The read comes to an end 3 residues before the CDR3 does, leaving the germline J gene to fill in the end. The gene calls are TRBV13 and TRBJ2-7, with 8 bases lining up with TRBD1. CDR3 length equals 15 residues. Per the germline V gene, CDR1 is PRHDT and CDR2 is FYEKMQ (reference sequence). With V trimmed by 5 bases and J by 4 bases, 10 bases remained unmatched. The CDR3 loop is CASSDDRDRSYEQYF. The CDR3 DNA, read in part, is TGTGCCAGCAGCGACGACCGGGACAGGTCTTACGAG. Looking up the rest from reference TRBV13 and TRBJ2-7 gives the full variable domain: AAGVIQSPRHLIKEKRETATLKCYPIPRHDTVYWYQQGPGQDPQFLISFYEKMQSDKGSIPDRFSAQQFSDYHSELNMSSLELGDSALYFCASSDDRDRSYEQYFGPGTRLTVT.

As regards this clone: The read ends 3 residues before the CDR3 terminus; that terminus is restored from the germline J gene. This rearrangement joins TRBV5-1 to TRBJ2-3, with D perhaps TRBD1 or TRBD2 (6 bases each). CDR1 is SGHRS, CDR2 YFSETQ, per germline. The V end was cut by 4 bases, the J end by 3 bases, with 15 bases between. This CDR3 contains 15 residues. Partial CDR3 DNA: TGCGCCAGCAGCCCACCGACAGGAGGGACAGATACG. This gives the protein CASSPPTGGTDT. The entire CDR3 reads CASSPPTGGTDTQYF.

A remark on this clone: The read ends 3 residues before the CDR3 terminus; that terminus is restored from the germline J gene. V is TRBV7-2 and J is TRBJ2-1; 11 nucleotides line up with TRBD2. Germline assignment: CDR1 SGHTA and CDR2 FQGNSA. This CDR3 is built from 15 residues. Trimming at V came to 7 bases and at J to 2 bases, leaving 4 bases not matched to a gene. The CDR3 is CASTQLAGAYNEQFF. The sequenced part of the CDR3 DNA is TGTGCCAGCACCCAACTAGCGGGAGCCTACAATGAG.

A note on this clone: Read coverage stops 3 residues before the CDR3 terminus; the germline J gene supplies the remainder. The chain links TRBV18 to TRBJ2-1; D is uncertain. Germline CDR1 is KGHSH and CDR2 is LQKENI. The ends were cut back, 5 bases at V and 0 bases at J, with 11 bases in the middle. The CDR3 has 15 amino acids. The CDR3 sequence is CASSTTISSYNEQFF. The CDR3 DNA, read in part, is TGTGCCAGCTCAACCACCATTAGCTCCTACAATGAG.

As to this clone: The read falls 3 residues short of the CDR3 end, and the missing part is taken from the germline J gene. The V gene is TRBV19, the J gene TRBJ2-2, with D perhaps given as TRBD1 or TRBD2 (6 bases each). The CDR3 covers 15 residues. The germline gives CDR1 LNHDA, CDR2 SQIVND (reference sequence). Trimming cost V 8 bases and J 3 bases, with 16 bases left between them. CDR3 sequence: CASSRGGSYTGELFF. The sequenced CDR3 bases are TGTGCCAGTTCCAGGGGAGGTAGTTACACCGGGGAG. The variable domain in full, completed from reference TRBV19 and TRBJ2-2, reads DGGITQSPKYLFRKEGQNVTLSCEQNLNHDAMYWYRQDPGQGLRLIYYSQIVNDFQKGDIAEGYSVSREKKESFPLTVTSAQKNPTAFYLCASSRGGSYTGELFFGEGSRLTVL.

Note on this clone: The read falls 3 residues short of the CDR3 end, and the missing part is taken from the germline J gene. The chain employs TRBV6-1 and TRBJ1-2; D call uncertain. The CDR3 extends over 11 amino acids. The germline V gene encodes CDR1 MNHNS and CDR2 SASEGT. The V end lost 3 bases, the J end lost 7 bases, and 6 bases lay between the germline ends. The CDR3 sequence is CASSEFIGYTF. The sequenced CDR3 bases are TGTGCCAGCAGTGAGTTTATTGGC.

The CDR3 DNA, read in part, is TGTGCCAGCAGCCATCCTAGCGGCCAAGAGACC. It yields the protein CASSHPSGQET. The full-length CDR3 reads as CASSHPSGQETQYF. V usage is TRBV7-9 and J usage is TRBJ2-5, with 7 bases fitting TRBD2. With the read ending 3 residues before the CDR3 end, the germline J gene is used to fill in that end. In germline, CDR1 is SEHNR, CDR2 FQNEAQ (reference sequence). V shed 5 bases and J 1 base; nucleotides not matched to a gene: 4. The CDR3 spans 14 residues. The full variable domain, its missing parts supplied by reference TRBV7-9 and TRBJ2-5, is DTGVSQNPRHKITKRGQNVTFRCDPISEHNRLYWYRQTLGQGPEFLTYFQNEAQLEKSRLLSDRFSAERPKGSFSTLEIQRTEQGDSAMYLCASSHPSGQETQYFGPGTRLLVL.

Remarks on this clone: The read terminates 3 residues ahead of where the CDR3 ends, so the germline J gene completes it. V is TRBV19 and J is TRBJ2-7; TRBD1 matches 9 bases. CDR3 length equals 14 residues. Germline loops: CDR1 LNHDA, CDR2 SQIVND (reference sequence). J was trimmed by 1 base and V by 5 bases; bases with no gene match: 3. This CDR3 reads CASSRQGESYEQYF. The DNA read from the CDR3 is TGTGCCAGTAGTCGACAGGGGGAATCCTACGAG. The full variable domain, completed using reference TRBV19 and TRBJ2-7, is DGGITQSPKYLFRKEGQNVTLSCEQNLNHDAMYWYRQDPGQGLRLIYYSQIVNDFQKGDIAEGYSVSREKKESFPLTVTSAQKNPTAFYLCASSRQGESYEQYFGPGTRLTVT.

A note on this clone: The observed sequence ends 3 residues before the CDR3 terminus, with the missing tail filled in from the germline J gene. The chain links TRBV10-3 to TRBJ1-1; D perhaps matches TRBD1 (5 bases). V was cut by 7 bases and J by 0 bases, with 12 bases left in between. The CDR3 is 14 residues long. Germline V gene sequence: CDR1 ENHRY, CDR2 SYGVKD. CDR3 bases read: TGTGCCATCAACTTCGGGGGTCTGAACACTGAA. Protein: CAINFGGLNTE. The whole CDR3 region reads CAINFGGLNTEAFF.

Details on this clone: Read sequence stops 3 residues before the CDR3 end, and the germline J gene provides the missing end. The chain is built from TRBV4-1 and TRBJ1-5; 8 positions agree with TRBD1. The CDR3 sequence is 16 residues long. With V trimmed by 2 bases and J by 2 bases, 5 bases remained unmatched. CDR1 and CDR2 (germline): MGHRA, YSYEKL. The CDR3 bases that were read are TGCGCCAGCAGCCAATTCGGACAGGGTGGCAATCAGCCC. It is translated as CASSQFGQGGNQP. The whole CDR3 protein reads CASSQFGQGGNQPQHF.

CDR3 region: CASSLSGDTQYF. Incomplete CDR3 DNA: TGTGCCAGCAGTTTGTCCGGGGATACG. V usage is TRBV28 and J usage is TRBJ2-3, with no clear D. The CDR3 is cut off 3 residues early in the read; its end comes from the germline J gene. The CDR3 sequence is 12 residues long. CDR1 and CDR2 (germline): MDHEN, SYDVKM. V was cut by 3 bases and J by 6 bases, with 7 bases left in between.

Concerning this clone: The read halts 3 residues ahead of the CDR3 end, with the missing end drawn from the germline J gene. J is TRBJ1-2 and V is TRBV6-2 or TRBV6-3; TRBD1 agrees at 7 bases. The CDR3 is 14 amino acids. Germline lookup yields CDR1 MNHEY and CDR2 SVGEGT. Trimming at V came to 4 bases and at J to 5 bases, leaving 7 bases not matched to a gene. The sequenced CDR3 bases are TGTGCCAGCAGTTTGACAGGGCCCGGTTATGGC. Amino acids: CASSLTGPGYG. Given in full, the CDR3 is CASSLTGPGYGYTF.

Note on this clone: The CDR3 goes on 3 residues after the read ends, and that part is filled in from the germline J gene. V gene TRBV11-2 combines with J gene TRBJ1-1; D possibly corresponds to TRBD1 (6 bases). Germline values: CDR1 SGHAT, CDR2 FQNNGV. The CDR3 runs 15 residues. V was clipped by 2 bases and J by 0 bases, with 10 bases between them. The sequenced part of the CDR3 DNA is TGTGCCAGCAGCTTACTACAGGGAATGAACACTGAA. Its translation is CASSLLQGMNTE. In full, the CDR3 reads CASSLLQGMNTEAFF.

With regard to this clone: The sequence runs out 3 residues before the end of the CDR3; the remainder is reconstructed from the germline J gene. V gene TRBV6-9 combines with J gene TRBJ2-7; D is ambiguous. Germline V CDR1 and CDR2: MNHGY, SVAAGI. This CDR3 is built from 12 residues. V dropped 6 bases and J dropped 6 bases, with 12 bases sitting between them. The sequenced part of the CDR3 DNA is TGTGCCAGCAGAGTCCTTCAGTGCGAG. Amino acids: CASRVLQCE. The complete CDR3 reads CASRVLQCEQYF.

On this clone: The read halts 3 residues ahead of the CDR3 end, with the missing end drawn from the germline J gene. This sequence joins TRBV5-1 and TRBJ1-1; 7 bases are a match to TRBD1. This CDR3 is 17 amino acids long. V lost 7 bases and J lost 0; bases outside the gene matches: 15. CDR1 and CDR2 (germline): SGHRS, YFSETQ. This chain's CDR3 is CASGGRVGGNLNTEAFF. CDR3 DNA, as far as it was read: TGCGCCAGCGGAGGACGAGTAGGGGGCAATCTGAACACTGAA.

A remark on this clone: The read ends 3 residues early relative to the CDR3; the germline J gene fills the gap. The chain links TRBV30 to TRBJ2-5; D perhaps matches TRBD1 (5 bases). The germline CDR1 and CDR2 sequences are GTSNPN and SVGIG (reference sequence). The V and J ends lost 0 bases and 1 base respectively, with 6 bases between them. The CDR3 contains 13 residues. The sequenced CDR3 bases are TGTGCCTGGAGTGTACAGGCCCAAGAGACC. Protein product: CAWSVQAQET. The CDR3 reads in full as CAWSVQAQETQYF.

Worth noting for this clone: The read falls 3 residues short of the CDR3 end, and the missing part is taken from the germline J gene. V usage is TRBV7-9 and J usage is TRBJ2-4; D gene ambiguous. CDR3 length: 13 amino acids. The ends were cut back, 4 bases at V and 9 bases at J, with 13 bases in the middle. Germline V gives CDR1 SEHNR, CDR2 FQNEAQ (reference sequence). The sequenced CDR3 bases are TGTGCCAGCAGCTCCCTCCTTAGTGGCATT. It translates to CASSSLLSGI. The whole CDR3 protein reads CASSSLLSGIQYF.

This clone registers medium-sized by frequency. The read finishes 3 residues shy of the CDR3 end, and the germline J gene is used to complete it. The V call is TRBV6-2 or TRBV6-3, the J call TRBJ1-3; a possible D gene is TRBD1 (6 bases). CDR1 is MNHEY and CDR2 is SVGEGT in the germline V gene. V lost 6 bases and J lost 2, with 14 bases in between. The CDR3 is 15 amino acids. The covered CDR3 bases are TGTGCCAGCAGCTTTGGGGGCTTTACTGGAAACACC. This translates into CASSFGGFTGNT. The whole CDR3 sequence is CASSFGGFTGNTIYF.

Comments on this clone: Read data end 3 residues before the CDR3 end; the end is taken from the germline J gene. The V and J genes are TRBV30 and TRBJ2-4, with a weak D call TRBD2 (6 bases). The CDR3 contains 15 residues. V lost 0 bases, J lost 6 bases, and 15 bases lay in between. CDR1 and CDR2 from the germline V gene are GTSNPN and SVGIG (reference sequence). CDR3 amino acids: CAWSVGGGGTNIQYF. CDR3 DNA (partial): TGTGCCTGGAGTGTTGGAGGTGGGGGGACAAACATT.

With regard to this clone: Read data end 3 residues before the CDR3 end; the end is taken from the germline J gene. The chain uses TRBV10-1 and TRBJ2-2, with D perhaps matching TRBD1 (5 bases). Trimming pared 7 bases from V and 2 bases from J, leaving 14 bases between. This CDR3 contains 15 residues. Germline lookup yields CDR1 WNHNN and CDR2 SYGVQD (reference sequence). CDR3 bases read: TGCGCCAGCAACCAGGACAAGGATAACACCGGGGAG. Translation gives CASNQDKDNTGE. The entire CDR3 protein is CASNQDKDNTGELFF.

Considering frequency, this clone is medium-sized. The read gets to within 3 residues of the CDR3 end, and the germline J gene fills in the rest. The chain combines TRBV18 with TRBJ2-2; 7 bases match TRBD1. V lost 1 base and J lost 4; bases outside the gene matches: 3. The germline V gene encodes CDR1 KGHSH and CDR2 LQKENI. This CDR3 is built from 15 residues. The CDR3 bases that were read are TGTGCCAGCTCACCACAGGGGGCCGTCACCGGGGAG. Translation: CASSPQGAVTGE. The full CDR3 sequence reads CASSPQGAVTGELFF. Full variable domain (remainder filled in from reference TRBV18 and TRBJ2-2): NAGVMQNPRHLVRRRGQEARLRCSPMKGHSHVYWYRQLPEEGLKFMVYLQKENIIDESGMPKERFSAEFPKEGPSILRIQQVVRGDSAAYFCASSPQGAVTGELFFGEGSRLTVL.

As for this clone: The read halts 3 residues ahead of the CDR3 end, with the missing end drawn from the germline J gene. This rearrangement joins TRBV6-2 or TRBV6-3 to TRBJ1-2; TRBD1 matches at 7 bases. CDR3 size: 13 residues. Germline CDR1 and CDR2: MNHEY and SVGEGT. Unmatched junction bases numbered 3, after V lost 6 bases and J lost 2 bases. CDR3 sequence reads: CASRDRPNYGYTF. CDR3 bases read: TGTGCCAGCAGGGACAGGCCAAACTATGGC.

Note on this clone: From the germline J gene comes the end of the CDR3, since the read stops 3 residues before it. The rearrangement uses TRBV7-6 and TRBJ2-7; TRBD1 agrees at 8 bases. The CDR3 loop spans 15 amino acids. J gave up 2 bases and V 1 base, and 4 bases lay outside the gene matches. Germline values: CDR1 SGHVS, CDR2 FNYEAQ. This chain's CDR3 is CASSLDRGLPYEQYF. CDR3 DNA, as far as it was read: TGTGCCAGCAGCTTAGACAGGGGGTTACCCTACGAG.

Remarks on this clone: Read sequence stops 3 residues before the CDR3 end, and the germline J gene provides the missing end. The V gene is TRBV7-9, the J gene TRBJ1-2, with TRBD1 as a possible D gene (6 bases). CDR3 length: 14 amino acids. CDR1 and CDR2 (germline): SEHNR, FQNEAQ (reference sequence). V shed 5 bases and J shed 3 bases, with 13 bases lying between them. CDR3 DNA (partial): TGTGCCAGCAGCATACTAGGGGGGGACTATGGC. This sequence encodes CASSILGGDYG. The whole CDR3 sequence reads CASSILGGDYGYTF.

Details on this clone: The CDR3 end lies 3 residues beyond the end of the read and is filled in from the germline J gene. V gene TRBV2 combines with J gene TRBJ1-3; D not certain. The CDR3 sequence is 15 residues long. V was cut by 6 bases and J by 2 bases, with 14 bases left in between. Germline V CDR1 and CDR2: SNHLY, FYNNEI. The CDR3: CASSREVQPGNTIYF. The sequenced part of the CDR3 DNA is TGTGCCAGCAGCCGCGAGGTACAGCCTGGAAACACC.

Details on this clone: The read halts 3 residues ahead of the CDR3 end, with the missing end drawn from the germline J gene. The rearrangement joins TRBV16 to TRBJ2-7, with D maybe TRBD1 (5 bases). Germline V lookup: CDR1 KGHSY, CDR2 FQNENV. The CDR3 runs 14 residues. Trimming left V 2 bases short and J 4 bases short, with 12 bases between. This chain's CDR3 is CASSQRQGKYEQYF. CDR3 DNA (partial): TGTGCCAGCAGCCAAAGGCAGGGAAAATACGAG. Full variable domain (outside the CDR3, taken from reference TRBV16 and TRBJ2-7): GEEVAQTPKHLVRGEGQKAKLYCAPIKGHSYVFWYQQVLKNEFKFLISFQNENVFDETGMPKERFSAKCLPNSPCSLEIQATKLEDSAVYFCASSQRQGKYEQYFGPGTRLTVT.

Comment on this clone: The read terminates 3 residues ahead of where the CDR3 ends, so the germline J gene completes it. This chain joins TRBV5-5 and TRBJ2-2, with D uncertain. CDR1 SGHKS and CDR2 YYEKEE come from the germline V gene (reference sequence). Deletions cut 1 base from V and 3 bases from J, with 7 bases between. The CDR3 is 14 residues long. The DNA read from the CDR3 is TGTGCCAGCAGCTTGATCTCAGACACCGGGGAG. Translating gives CASSLISDTGE. The complete CDR3 protein is CASSLISDTGELFF.